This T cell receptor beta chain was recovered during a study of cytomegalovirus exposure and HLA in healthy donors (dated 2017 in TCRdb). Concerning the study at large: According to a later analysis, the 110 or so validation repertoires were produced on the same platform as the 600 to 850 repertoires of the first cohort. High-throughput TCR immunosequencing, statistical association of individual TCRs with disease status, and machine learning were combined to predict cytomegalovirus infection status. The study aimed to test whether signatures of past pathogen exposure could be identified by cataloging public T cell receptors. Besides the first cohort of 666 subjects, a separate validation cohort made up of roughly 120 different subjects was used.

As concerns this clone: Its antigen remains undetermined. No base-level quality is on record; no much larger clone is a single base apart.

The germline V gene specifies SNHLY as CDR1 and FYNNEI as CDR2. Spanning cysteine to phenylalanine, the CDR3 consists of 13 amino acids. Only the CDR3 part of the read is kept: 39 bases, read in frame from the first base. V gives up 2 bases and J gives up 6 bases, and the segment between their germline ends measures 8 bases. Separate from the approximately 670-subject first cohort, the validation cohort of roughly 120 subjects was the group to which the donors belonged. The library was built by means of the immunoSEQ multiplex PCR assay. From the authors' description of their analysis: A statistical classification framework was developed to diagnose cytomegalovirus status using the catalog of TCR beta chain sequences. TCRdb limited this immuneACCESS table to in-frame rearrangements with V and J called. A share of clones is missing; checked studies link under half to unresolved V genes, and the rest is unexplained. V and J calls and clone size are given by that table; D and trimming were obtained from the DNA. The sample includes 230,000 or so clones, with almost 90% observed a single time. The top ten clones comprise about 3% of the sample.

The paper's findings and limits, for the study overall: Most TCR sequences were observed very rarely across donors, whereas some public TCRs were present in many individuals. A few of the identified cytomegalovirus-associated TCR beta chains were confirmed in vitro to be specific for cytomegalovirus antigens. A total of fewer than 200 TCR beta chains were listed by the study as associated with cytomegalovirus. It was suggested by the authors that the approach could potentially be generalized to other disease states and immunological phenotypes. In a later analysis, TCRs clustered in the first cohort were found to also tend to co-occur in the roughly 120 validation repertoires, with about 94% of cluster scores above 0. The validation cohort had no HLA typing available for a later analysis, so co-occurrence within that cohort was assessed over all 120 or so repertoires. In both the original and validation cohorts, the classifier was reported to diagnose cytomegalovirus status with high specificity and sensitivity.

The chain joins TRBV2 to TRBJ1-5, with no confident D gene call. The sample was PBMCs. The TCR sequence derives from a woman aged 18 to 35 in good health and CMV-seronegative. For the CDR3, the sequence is CASSERGFQPQHF. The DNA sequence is TGTGCCAGCAGTGAACGGGGTTTTCAGCCCCAGCATTTT.